This T cell receptor beta chain was observed in a study of blood T cell repertoires in COVID-19. The overall study: Collection of acute and convalescent COVID-19 samples took place in the United States, Italy and Spain. From T cells, B-cell-depleted T cells, or PBMCs came the material, which was cDNA or gDNA.

The CDR3 runs 11 residues. The ends were cut back, 3 bases at V and 7 bases at J, with 10 bases in the middle. The germline gives CDR1 GTSNPN, CDR2 SVGIG (reference sequence). Everyone who took part was roughly 18 to 89 years old, and they came from about two dozen US areas. Cohorts were assigned according to the clinical history that participants reported. Using immunoSEQ multiplex PCR, the repertoire was profiled, and TCRdb retains in-frame clones only, with some absent. The sample consists of nearly 400,000 clones, approximately 89% of them appearing once. The chain uses TRBV30 and TRBJ2-7; D is ambiguous. Input material: PBMCs or T cells enriched from blood (not recorded which). The TCR originated in a woman aged 30 to 39 who had recovered from COVID-19. The CDR3 spells CAWSAPGEQYF. The DNA of the CDR3 is TGTGCCTGGAGCGCCCCAGGTGAGCAGTACTTC.